This T cell receptor beta chain is from a study of OX40 agonist ivuxolimab in advanced cancers. Across the whole study: At 0.01 to 10 mg/kg, ivuxolimab was administered intravenously to patients every 2 weeks.

J was trimmed by 0 bases and V by 6 bases; bases with no gene match: 9. The germline CDR1 and CDR2 sequences are MDHEN and SYDVKM. The CDR3 is made up of 17 amino acids. Study-wide points: At 0.1 to 3.0 mg/kg, CD4+ and CD8+ blood T cells expanded clonally by week 6. CD8+ T cells showed, on average, more clonal expansion than CD4+ cells.

Comment on this clone: What it binds is not known.

Here immunoSEQ multiplex PCR was the method, and the copy in TCRdb shows in-frame clones only, minus some. Of about 54,000 clones listed, 80% to 95% are singletons. The sample consisted of CD4+ or CD8+ T cells sorted from blood, taken in a trial of the OX40 agonist ivuxolimab. The rearrangement joins TRBV28 to TRBJ2-7, with TRBD2 matching over 12 bases. The receptor's source is an adult with an advanced solid tumor such as melanoma, head and neck, liver or kidney cancer. In DNA form, the CDR3 reads TGTGCCAGCAGGACTCTAGCGGGAGGGCTTTACTCCTACGAGCAGTACTTC. As protein: CASRTLAGGLYSYEQYF.